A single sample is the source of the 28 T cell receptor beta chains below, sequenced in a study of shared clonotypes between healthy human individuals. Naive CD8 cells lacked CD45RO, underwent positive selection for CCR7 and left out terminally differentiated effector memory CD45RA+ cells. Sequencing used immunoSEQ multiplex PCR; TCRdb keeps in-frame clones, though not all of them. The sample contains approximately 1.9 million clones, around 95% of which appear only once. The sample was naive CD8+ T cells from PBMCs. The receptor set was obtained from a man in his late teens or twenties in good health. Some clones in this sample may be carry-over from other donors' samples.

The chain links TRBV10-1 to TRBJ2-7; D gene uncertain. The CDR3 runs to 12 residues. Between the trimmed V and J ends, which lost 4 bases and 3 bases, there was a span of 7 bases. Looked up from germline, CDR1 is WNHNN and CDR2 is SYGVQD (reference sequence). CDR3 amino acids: CASSADIYEQYF. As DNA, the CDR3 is TGCGCCAGCAGTGCCGACATCTACGAGCAGTACTTC.

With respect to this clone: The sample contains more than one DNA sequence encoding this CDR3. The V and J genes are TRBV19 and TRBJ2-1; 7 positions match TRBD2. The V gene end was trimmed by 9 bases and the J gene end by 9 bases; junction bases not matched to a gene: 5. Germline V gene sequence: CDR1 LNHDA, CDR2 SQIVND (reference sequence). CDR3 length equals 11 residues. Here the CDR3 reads CASSWGGEQFF. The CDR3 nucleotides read TGTGCCAGCAGCTGGGGGGGTGAGCAGTTCTTC.

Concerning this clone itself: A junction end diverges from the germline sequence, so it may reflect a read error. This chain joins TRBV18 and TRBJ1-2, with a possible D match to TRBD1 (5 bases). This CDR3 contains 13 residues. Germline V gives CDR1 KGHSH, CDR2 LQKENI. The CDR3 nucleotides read TGTGCCAGCTCACCACCGGAGGGACTCCACATCAACTTC. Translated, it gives CASSPPEGLHINF.

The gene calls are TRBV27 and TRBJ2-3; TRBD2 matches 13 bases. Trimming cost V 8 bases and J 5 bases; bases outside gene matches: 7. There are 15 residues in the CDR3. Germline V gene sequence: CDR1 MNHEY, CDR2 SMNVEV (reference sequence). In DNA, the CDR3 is TGTGCCAGCCTTAGGACTAGCGGGAGTCTAGATACGCAGTATTTT. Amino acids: CASLRTSGSLDTQYF.

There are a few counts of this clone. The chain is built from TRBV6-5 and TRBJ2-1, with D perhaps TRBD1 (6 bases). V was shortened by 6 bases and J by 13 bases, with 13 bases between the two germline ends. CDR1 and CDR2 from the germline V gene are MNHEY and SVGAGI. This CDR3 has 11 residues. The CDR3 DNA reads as TGTGCCAGCAGGACGGACAGACGACAGTTCTTC. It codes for CASRTDRRQFF.

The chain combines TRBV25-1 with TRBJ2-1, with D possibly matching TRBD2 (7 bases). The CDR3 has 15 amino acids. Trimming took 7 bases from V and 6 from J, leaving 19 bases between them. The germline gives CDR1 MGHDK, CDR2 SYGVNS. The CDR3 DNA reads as TGTGCCAGCAAGGGGGAGAGGGAGGGGAGCAATGAGCAGTTCTTC. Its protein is CASKGEREGSNEQFF.

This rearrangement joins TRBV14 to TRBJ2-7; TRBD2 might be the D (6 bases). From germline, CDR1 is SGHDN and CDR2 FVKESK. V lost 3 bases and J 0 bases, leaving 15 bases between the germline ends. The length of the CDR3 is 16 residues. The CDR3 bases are TGTGCCAGCAGCCATAGGGACTTACCGAGCTCCTACGAGCAGTACTTC. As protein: CASSHRDLPSSYEQYF.

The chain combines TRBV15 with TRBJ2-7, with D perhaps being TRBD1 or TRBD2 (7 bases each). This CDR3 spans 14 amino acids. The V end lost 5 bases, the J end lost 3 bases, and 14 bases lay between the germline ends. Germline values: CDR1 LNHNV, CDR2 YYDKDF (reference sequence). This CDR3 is CATSLQGRDYEQYF. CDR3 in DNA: TGTGCCACCAGCTTACAGGGGAGGGACTACGAGCAGTACTTC.

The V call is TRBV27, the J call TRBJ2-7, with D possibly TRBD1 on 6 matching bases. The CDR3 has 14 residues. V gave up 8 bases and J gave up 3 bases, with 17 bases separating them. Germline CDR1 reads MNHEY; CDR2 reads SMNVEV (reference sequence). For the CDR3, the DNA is TGTGCCAGCCGGTCTATGGGGGCCGACTACGAGCAGTACTTC. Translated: CASRSMGADYEQYF.

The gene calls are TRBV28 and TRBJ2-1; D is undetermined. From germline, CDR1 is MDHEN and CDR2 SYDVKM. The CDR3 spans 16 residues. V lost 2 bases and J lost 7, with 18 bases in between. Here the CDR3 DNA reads TGTGCCAGCAGTTTAACCTTTGCGGAGATTGGGAATGAGCAGTTCTTC. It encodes CASSLTFAEIGNEQFF. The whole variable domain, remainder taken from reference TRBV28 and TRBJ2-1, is DVKVTQSSRYLVKRTGEKVFLECVQDMDHENMFWYRQDPGLGLRLIYFSYDVKMKEKGDIPEGYSVSREKKERFSLILESASTNQTSMYLCASSLTFAEIGNEQFFGPGTRLTVL.

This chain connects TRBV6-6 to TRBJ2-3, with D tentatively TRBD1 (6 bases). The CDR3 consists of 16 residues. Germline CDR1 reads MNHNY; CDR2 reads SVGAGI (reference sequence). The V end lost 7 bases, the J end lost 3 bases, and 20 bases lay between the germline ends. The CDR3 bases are TGTGCCAGCAAACAGGGAGTCTCCGCATGGACAGATACGCAGTATTTT. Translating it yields CASKQGVSAWTDTQYF.

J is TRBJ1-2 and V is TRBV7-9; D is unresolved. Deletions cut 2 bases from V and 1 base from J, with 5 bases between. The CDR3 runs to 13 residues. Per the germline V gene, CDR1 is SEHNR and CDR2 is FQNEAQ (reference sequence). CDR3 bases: TGTGCCAGCAGCTTATACGTTAACTATGGCTACACCTTC. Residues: CASSLYVNYGYTF.

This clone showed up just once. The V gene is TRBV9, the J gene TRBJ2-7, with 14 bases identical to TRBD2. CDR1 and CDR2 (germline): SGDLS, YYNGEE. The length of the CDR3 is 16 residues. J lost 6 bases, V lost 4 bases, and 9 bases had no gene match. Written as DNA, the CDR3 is TGTGCCAGCAGCCCCGGGACTAGCGGGAGAGGGCCCGAGCAGTACTTC. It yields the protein CASSPGTSGRGPEQYF.

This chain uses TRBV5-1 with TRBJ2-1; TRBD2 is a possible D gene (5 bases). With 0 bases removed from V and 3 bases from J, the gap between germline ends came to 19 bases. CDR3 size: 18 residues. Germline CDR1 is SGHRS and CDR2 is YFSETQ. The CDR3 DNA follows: TGCGCCAGCAGCTTGGGGACTGGGTCTCCCTCCCTCTACAATGAGCAGTTCTTC. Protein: CASSLGTGSPSLYNEQFF. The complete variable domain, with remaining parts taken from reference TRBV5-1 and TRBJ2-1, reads KAGVTQTPRYLIKTRGQQVTLSCSPISGHRSVSWYQQTPGQGLQFLFEYFSETQRNKGNFPGRFSGRQFSNSRSEMNVSTLELGDSALYLCASSLGTGSPSLYNEQFFGPGTRLTVL.

CDR3 sequence reads: CASSRTSGRLEAGELFF. CDR3 DNA sequence: TGTGCCAGCAGCCGGACTAGCGGGAGGCTTGAGGCCGGGGAGCTGTTTTTT. The chain combines TRBV5-8 with TRBJ2-2; 14 bases are shared with TRBD2. The CDR3 covers 17 residues. The germline V gene encodes CDR1 SGHTS and CDR2 YDEGEE. After removal of 4 bases from V and 6 bases from J, the junction contained 8 bases not matched to a gene.

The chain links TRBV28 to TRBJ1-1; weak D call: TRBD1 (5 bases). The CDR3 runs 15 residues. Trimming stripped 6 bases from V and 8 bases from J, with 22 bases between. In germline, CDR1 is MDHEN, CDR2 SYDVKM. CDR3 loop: CASRQTHDRSREAFF. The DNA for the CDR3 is TGTGCCAGCAGGCAAACCCACGACAGATCAAGAGAAGCTTTCTTT.

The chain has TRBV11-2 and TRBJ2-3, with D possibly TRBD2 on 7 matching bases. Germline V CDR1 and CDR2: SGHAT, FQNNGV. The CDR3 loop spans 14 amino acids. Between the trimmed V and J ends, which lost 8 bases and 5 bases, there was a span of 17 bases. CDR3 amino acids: CASLSRGAEDTQYF. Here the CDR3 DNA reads TGTGCCAGCCTCAGTCGGGGGGCCGAAGATACGCAGTATTTT.

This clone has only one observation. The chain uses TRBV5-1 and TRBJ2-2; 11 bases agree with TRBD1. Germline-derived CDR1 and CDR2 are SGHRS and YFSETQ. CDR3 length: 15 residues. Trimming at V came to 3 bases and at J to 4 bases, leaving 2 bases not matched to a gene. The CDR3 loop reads CASSSGTGGTGELFF. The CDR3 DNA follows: TGCGCCAGCAGCTCCGGGACAGGGGGCACCGGGGAGCTGTTTTTT.

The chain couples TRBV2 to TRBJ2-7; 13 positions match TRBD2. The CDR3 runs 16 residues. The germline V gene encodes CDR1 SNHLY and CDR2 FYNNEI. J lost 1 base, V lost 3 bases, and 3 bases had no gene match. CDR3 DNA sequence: TGTGCCAGCAGTGAGGAGGGACTAGCGGGGTCCTACGAGCAGTACTTC. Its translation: CASSEEGLAGSYEQYF.

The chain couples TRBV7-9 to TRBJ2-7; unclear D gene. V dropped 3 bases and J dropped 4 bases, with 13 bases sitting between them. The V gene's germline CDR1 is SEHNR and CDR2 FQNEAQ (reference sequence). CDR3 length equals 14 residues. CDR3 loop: CASSLGLREYEQYF. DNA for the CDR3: TGTGCCAGCAGCTTGGGGTTAAGGGAATACGAGCAGTACTTC.

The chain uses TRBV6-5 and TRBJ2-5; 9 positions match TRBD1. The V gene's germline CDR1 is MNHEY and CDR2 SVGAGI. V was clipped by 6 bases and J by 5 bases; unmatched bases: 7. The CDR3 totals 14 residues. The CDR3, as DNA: TGTGCCAGCAGGAACAGGGGGCGCAGGGAGACCCAGTACTTC. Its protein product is CASRNRGRRETQYF.

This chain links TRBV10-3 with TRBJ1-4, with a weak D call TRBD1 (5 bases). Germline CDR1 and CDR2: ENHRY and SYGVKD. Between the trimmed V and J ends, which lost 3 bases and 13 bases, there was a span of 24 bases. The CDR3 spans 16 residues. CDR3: CAISDTLLVAMGGLFF. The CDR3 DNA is TGTGCCATCAGTGATACCCTTCTCGTAGCCATGGGGGGACTGTTTTTT.

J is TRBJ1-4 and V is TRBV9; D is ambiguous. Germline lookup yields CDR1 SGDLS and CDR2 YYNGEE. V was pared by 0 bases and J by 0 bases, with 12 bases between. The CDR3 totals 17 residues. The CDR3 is CASSVDGSLATNEKLFF. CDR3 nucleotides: TGTGCCAGCAGCGTAGATGGCAGCCTGGCAACTAATGAAAAACTGTTTTTT.

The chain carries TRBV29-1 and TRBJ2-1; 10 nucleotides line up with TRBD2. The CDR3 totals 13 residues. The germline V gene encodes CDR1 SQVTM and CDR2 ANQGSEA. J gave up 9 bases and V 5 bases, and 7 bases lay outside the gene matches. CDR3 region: CSVFSSGRFEQFF. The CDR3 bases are TGCAGCGTTTTTTCTAGCGGGAGATTTGAGCAGTTCTTC.

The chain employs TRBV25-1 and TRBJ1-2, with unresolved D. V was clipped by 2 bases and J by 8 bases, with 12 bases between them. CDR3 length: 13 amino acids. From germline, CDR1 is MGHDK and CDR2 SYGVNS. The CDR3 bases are TGTGCCAGCAGTGAAGGCACTCTCTGGGGCTACACCTTC. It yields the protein CASSEGTLWGYTF.

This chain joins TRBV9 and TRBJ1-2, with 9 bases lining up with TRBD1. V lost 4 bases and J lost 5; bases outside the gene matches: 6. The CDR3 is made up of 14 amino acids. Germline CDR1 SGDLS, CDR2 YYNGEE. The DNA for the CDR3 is TGTGCCAGCAGCATACAGGGGGCGATGTATGGCTACACCTTC. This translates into CASSIQGAMYGYTF.

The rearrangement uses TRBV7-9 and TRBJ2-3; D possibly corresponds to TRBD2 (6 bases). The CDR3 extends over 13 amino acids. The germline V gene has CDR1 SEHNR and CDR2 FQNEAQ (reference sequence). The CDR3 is CASFGLPTDTQYF. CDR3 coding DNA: TGTGCAAGCTTCGGACTACCCACAGATACGCAGTATTTT.

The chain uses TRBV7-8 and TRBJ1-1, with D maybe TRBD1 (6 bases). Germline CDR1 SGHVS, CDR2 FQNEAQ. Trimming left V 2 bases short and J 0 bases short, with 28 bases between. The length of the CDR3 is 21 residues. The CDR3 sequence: CASSLSWTTGMRLPMNTEAFF. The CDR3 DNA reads TGTGCCAGCAGCTTAAGTTGGACCACAGGGATGAGGCTACCTATGAACACTGAAGCTTTCTTT.